A single sample gave rise to the 27 T cell receptor beta chains below, sequenced in a study of T-cell reconstitution after alpha-beta-depleted transplantation in children. Using unique molecular identifiers, the investigators prepared the TCRbeta library. TCRdb ran MiXCR on the PCR reads and lists one entry per CDR3 protein. The table lists some 600,000 distinct CDR3 sequences, roughly 13% of them singletons. The source was PBMCs, mostly from graft donor cells, collected 360 days after TCRalphabeta/CD19-depleted stem cell transplant. The origin of the receptors is a male patient between 10 and 17 years old who had a stem cell transplant for acute myeloid leukemia, so the T cells may come from the graft donor.

This clonotype was detected many times. V and J are TRBV7-2 and TRBJ2-7; D is undetermined. The V end lost 1 base, the J end lost 3 bases, and 10 bases lay between the germline ends. The germline gives CDR1 SGHTA, CDR2 FQGNSA. CDR3 length equals 14 residues. This CDR3 is CASSLVAPNYEQYF. As DNA, the CDR3 is TGTGCCAGCAGCTTAGTCGCTCCAAACTACGAGCAGTACTTC.

This clonotype was detected only a few times. The chain employs TRBV5-6 and TRBJ2-1; 7 bases fit TRBD2. From germline, CDR1 is SGHDT and CDR2 YYEEEE. The J segment lost 5 bases and the V segment lost 4 bases, leaving 12 bases of the junction unmatched. This CDR3 has 16 residues. The CDR3 spells CASSPLLGLADNEQFF. The CDR3 nucleotides read TGTGCCAGCAGCCCGCTATTGGGGCTAGCGGACAATGAGCAGTTCTTC.

V is TRBV9 and J is TRBJ1-1; no clear D gene. The CDR3 runs to 15 residues. V was trimmed by 0 bases and J by 2 bases, leaving 11 bases between them. Germline V gene sequence: CDR1 SGDLS, CDR2 YYNGEE. The CDR3 bases are TGTGCCAGCAGCGTAGGCGGCAGTGTTAACACTGAAGCTTTCTTT. It specifies CASSVGGSVNTEAFF.

This clonotype has a handful of counts. The chain uses TRBV10-3 and TRBJ1-5; maybe TRBD1 (5 bases). V lost 4 bases and J 5 bases, leaving 21 bases between the germline ends. CDR1 and CDR2 from the germline V gene are ENHRY and SYGVKD. The CDR3 sequence is 17 residues long. This chain's CDR3 is CAISGHPIGARDQPQHF. The CDR3 DNA reads TGTGCCATCAGTGGTCATCCTATAGGGGCCAGGGATCAGCCCCAGCATTTT.

There are a few counts of this clonotype. The rearrangement joins TRBV20-1 to TRBJ2-7, with 9 bases matching TRBD2. CDR1 DFQATT and CDR2 SNEGSKA come from the germline V gene (reference sequence). The V and J ends lost 4 bases and 3 bases, in that order; junction bases with no gene match: 10. The CDR3 consists of 15 residues. The CDR3 DNA sequence: TGCAGTGCTAAGAGACTAGCGGAAAGTTTCTACGAGCAGTACTTC. It encodes CSAKRLAESFYEQYF.

This clonotype occurred a few times. The chain combines TRBV18 with TRBJ2-2, with TRBD2 matching over 11 bases. With V trimmed by 4 bases and J by 0 bases, 10 bases remained unmatched. The CDR3 sequence is 19 residues long. Germline V CDR1 and CDR2: KGHSH, LQKENI. The CDR3 here is CASSLMTSGIPANTGELFF. CDR3 sequence (DNA): TGTGCCAGCTCACTTATGACTAGCGGGATACCGGCGAACACCGGGGAGCTGTTTTTT.

This clonotype occurred once. Possible read error: a much larger clone is one base away. This chain uses TRBV7-2 with TRBJ2-3, with 9 positions matching TRBD1. The germline gives CDR1 SGHTA, CDR2 FQGNSA. J lost 3 bases, V lost 0 bases, and 7 bases had no gene match. The CDR3 runs 17 residues. The CDR3 DNA follows: TGTGCCAGCAGCTTAGCTGCCGGGACAGGGAAGACAGATACGCAGTATTTT. Its translation: CASSLAAGTGKTDTQYF.

The rearrangement joins TRBV29-1 to TRBJ2-3; perhaps TRBD2 as D (5 bases). The CDR3 is 15 residues long. In germline, CDR1 is SQVTM, CDR2 ANQGSEA. V lost 6 bases, J lost 3 bases, and 19 bases lay in between. The CDR3 spells CSVVRAPVVTDTQYF. In DNA, the CDR3 is TGCAGCGTGGTGCGGGCCCCGGTTGTGACAGATACGCAGTATTTT.

The chain links TRBV19 to TRBJ2-7, with a tentative D call TRBD1 (6 bases). The germline gives CDR1 LNHDA, CDR2 SQIVND (reference sequence). Trimming removed 5 bases from V and 3 bases from J, with 14 bases in between. The CDR3 has 14 residues. CDR3 loop: CASSAPGQSYEQYF. The CDR3, as DNA: TGTGCCAGTAGTGCACCGGGACAAAGCTACGAGCAGTACTTC.

At least ten counts were recorded for this clonotype. The chain uses TRBV20-1 and TRBJ2-5; the D is unclear. The V end lost 1 base, the J end lost 5 bases, and 14 bases lay between the germline ends. Germline V gene lookup returns CDR1 DFQATT and CDR2 SNEGSKA (reference sequence). This CDR3 is built from 14 residues. The chain's CDR3 is CSARAPGSRETQYF. CDR3 DNA sequence: TGCAGTGCTAGAGCCCCGGGTTCAAGGGAGACCCAGTACTTC.

This clonotype was counted a few times. The chain uses TRBV12-3 or TRBV12-4 and TRBJ2-1, with 9 nucleotides matching TRBD2. V lost 8 bases, J lost 0 bases, and 11 bases stayed unmatched. The CDR3 sequence is 17 residues long. The CDR3 DNA follows: TGTGCCAGCCTCAATCAACTAGCGGGCCACTCCTACAATGAGCAGTTCTTC. Amino acids: CASLNQLAGHSYNEQFF.

Many counts were recorded for this clonotype. The rearrangement uses TRBV7-8 and TRBJ2-7; D may correspond to TRBD1 or TRBD2 (6 bases each). The germline V gene has CDR1 SGHVS and CDR2 FQNEAQ. Between the trimmed V and J ends, which lost 5 bases and 5 bases, there was a span of 25 bases. This CDR3 region has 17 residues. CDR3: CASSPNRVGGRKNEQYF. The CDR3 DNA reads TGTGCCAGCAGCCCTAACAGGGTCGGTGGGAGGAAGAACGAGCAGTACTTC.

This chain links TRBV12-3 or TRBV12-4 with TRBJ2-5, with a possible D match to TRBD1 (6 bases). The CDR3 has 14 amino acids. Trimming left V 3 bases short and J 2 bases short, with 10 bases between. CDR3 region: CASSFIRGQETQYF. As DNA, the CDR3 is TGTGCCAGCAGTTTCATCAGGGGACAAGAGACCCAGTACTTC.

This clonotype was detected ten times or more. The chain combines TRBV5-1 with TRBJ2-5; D unclear. Per the germline V gene, CDR1 is SGHRS and CDR2 is YFSETQ. This CDR3 has 19 residues. Trimming took off 0 bases at V and 1 base at J, with 22 bases between the two ends. The chain's CDR3 is CASSLVPIPVGIIQETQYF. CDR3 in DNA: TGCGCCAGCAGCTTGGTCCCGATACCCGTAGGGATAATCCAAGAGACCCAGTACTTC.

In this sample, this clonotype turned up a few times. This chain uses TRBV7-3 with TRBJ2-1, with 8 bases lining up with TRBD2. The CDR3 loop spans 17 amino acids. V lost 5 bases, J lost 1 base, and 10 bases stayed unmatched. Germline V lookup: CDR1 SGHTA, CDR2 FQGTGA. CDR3 region: CASSHTVGRGSYNEQFF. Written as DNA, the CDR3 is TGTGCCAGCAGCCATACCGTCGGGAGGGGGTCCTACAATGAGCAGTTCTTC.

The rearrangement joins TRBV11-2 to TRBJ2-3; TRBD2 aligns across 16 bases. This CDR3 region has 19 residues. The junction had 10 bases not matched to a gene; V was cut back by 4 bases and J by 3 bases. Germline V lookup: CDR1 SGHAT, CDR2 FQNNGV. In DNA form, the CDR3 reads TGTGCCAGCAGCTCTCCGGGACTAGCGGGAGGGCCCGTTACAGATACGCAGTATTTT. The encoded protein is CASSSPGLAGGPVTDTQYF.

This clonotype occurred many times. The gene calls are TRBV20-1 and TRBJ2-3; TRBD2 is a possible D gene (5 bases). Germline V gene sequence: CDR1 DFQATT, CDR2 SNEGSKA (reference sequence). Trimming cost V 0 bases and J 0 bases, with 13 bases left between them. This CDR3 spans 16 amino acids. The chain's CDR3 is CSARDLSAGSTDTQYF. The CDR3 region has the DNA TGCAGTGCTAGAGATCTTAGCGCTGGAAGCACAGATACGCAGTATTTT.

The chain employs TRBV7-9 and TRBJ1-1; D is ambiguous. From germline, CDR1 is SEHNR and CDR2 FQNEAQ (reference sequence). V lost 6 bases and J lost 4, with 15 bases in between. The CDR3 sequence is 14 residues long. CDR3 sequence reads: CASRASASTTEAFF. CDR3 DNA: TGTGCCAGCAGAGCAAGTGCCTCGACCACTGAAGCTTTCTTT.

This chain uses TRBV20-1 with TRBJ2-7; tentatively, D is TRBD2 (6 bases). CDR1 DFQATT and CDR2 SNEGSKA come from the germline V gene (reference sequence). The CDR3 has 14 amino acids. Trimming pared 6 bases from V and 0 bases from J, leaving 15 bases between. The DNA for the CDR3 is TGCAGTGCATTAGTAGCGGAGAGCTCCTACGAGCAGTACTTC. Translation: CSALVAESSYEQYF.

This clonotype was picked up many times. The V gene is TRBV5-1, the J gene TRBJ1-1; D not resolved. V shed 4 bases and J shed 4 bases, with 11 bases lying between them. Germline V gives CDR1 SGHRS, CDR2 YFSETQ. The CDR3 is made up of 13 amino acids. This CDR3 reads CASSPTWSTEAFF. As DNA, the CDR3 is TGCGCCAGCAGCCCGACTTGGAGCACTGAAGCTTTCTTT. Looking up the rest from reference TRBV5-1 and TRBJ1-1 gives the full variable domain: KAGVTQTPRYLIKTRGQQVTLSCSPISGHRSVSWYQQTPGQGLQFLFEYFSETQRNKGNFPGRFSGRQFSNSRSEMNVSTLELGDSALYLCASSPTWSTEAFFGQGTRLTVV.

The rearrangement joins TRBV4-2 to TRBJ2-2, with D perhaps TRBD1 (5 bases). CDR1 is LGHNA, CDR2 YNFKEQ, per germline. Trimming cost V 0 bases and J 3 bases, with 5 bases left between them. This CDR3 is built from 14 residues. The CDR3 here is CASSQDRDTGELFF. In DNA form, the CDR3 reads TGTGCCAGCAGCCAAGACAGGGACACCGGGGAGCTGTTTTTT.

This clonotype has a handful of counts. The chain has TRBV11-1 and TRBJ2-4; the match to TRBD2 covers 11 bases. V was clipped by 1 base and J by 0 bases; unmatched bases: 5. CDR1 SGHAT and CDR2 FQDESV come from the germline V gene (reference sequence). CDR3 length: 18 residues. The DNA of the CDR3 is TGTGCCAGCAGCTTAGGGGGGACTAGCGGTTTAGCCAAAAACATTCAGTACTTC. Translated, it gives CASSLGGTSGLAKNIQYF.

In this sample, this clonotype turned up a few times. J is TRBJ2-3 and V is TRBV5-1, with D uncertain. The V end lost 4 bases, the J end lost 4 bases, and 16 bases lay between the germline ends. This CDR3 contains 15 residues. In germline, CDR1 is SGHRS, CDR2 YFSETQ. The CDR3 loop is CASSPHTDSADTQYF. CDR3 sequence (DNA): TGCGCCAGCAGCCCCCACACCGACTCCGCAGATACGCAGTATTTT.

This clonotype has ten or more counts. The chain combines TRBV28 with TRBJ1-1, with a weak D call TRBD1 (5 bases). V lost 8 bases and J 2 bases, leaving 21 bases between the germline ends. The CDR3 contains 16 residues. From germline, CDR1 is MDHEN and CDR2 SYDVKM. This CDR3 reads CASLKRGTGANTEAFF. CDR3 bases: TGTGCCAGCCTCAAAAGGGGTACAGGAGCCAACACTGAAGCTTTCTTT.

This clonotype was detected a few times. The chain recombines TRBV4-3 with TRBJ2-3; D may be TRBD2 (6 bases). Trimming stripped 0 bases from V and 2 bases from J, with 12 bases between. Germline V gene data show CDR1 as LGHNA and CDR2 as YSLEER. This CDR3 has 16 amino acids. Written as DNA, the CDR3 is TGCGCCAGCAGCCAAGAGCGGGACTTCACCACAGATACGCAGTATTTT. This sequence encodes CASSQERDFTTDTQYF.

This clonotype came up a few times. In DNA, the CDR3 is TGCAGTGCTAGAGTTCTAGCCTCCTACGAGCAGTACTTC. Its translation: CSARVLASYEQYF. The V gene is TRBV20-1, the J gene TRBJ2-7, with a weak D call TRBD2 (5 bases). Germline CDR1 DFQATT, CDR2 SNEGSKA (reference sequence). Deletions cut 1 base from V and 0 bases from J, with 7 bases between. This CDR3 comprises 13 residues.

A few counts support this clonotype. The genes are TRBV5-5 and TRBJ1-1; D unresolved. Germline-derived CDR1 and CDR2 are SGHKS and YYEKEE (reference sequence). V dropped 1 base and J dropped 0 bases, with 10 bases sitting between them. The CDR3 length is 15 residues. CDR3 loop: CASSLTPTMNTEAFF. CDR3 nucleotides: TGTGCCAGCAGCTTGACACCTACAATGAACACTGAAGCTTTCTTT.